This T cell receptor (beta chain) appears in the sequencing data of a study of T cell responses to AZD1222 COVID-19 vaccine. Sequenced by immunoSEQ multiplex PCR; TCRdb stores in-frame clones only, minus some. The sample records about 150,000 clones, roughly nine tenths being singletons. CDR3 size: 13 residues. The V end lost 3 bases, the J end lost 5 bases, and 10 bases lay between the germline ends. This receptor was identified in an adult in good health. This specimen consisted of peripheral blood, obtained on day 0 of AZD1222 vaccination. The gene calls are TRBV12-3 or TRBV12-4 and TRBJ1-1; D may be TRBD1 (5 bases). The CDR3 DNA is TGTGCCAGCAGTTTTGGGGGGGGTACTGAAGCTTTCTTT. Translated: CASSFGGGTEAFF.